One and the same sample provided the 20 T cell receptor beta chains below, sequenced in a study of T cell repertoires in cytomegalovirus infection. Each CDR3 protein gets one entry after TCRdb re-called the reads with MiXCR. The data contain hundreds of thousands of distinct CDR3 sequences, roughly 17% of them singletons. The sequenced material came from PBMCs. Receptors were obtained from a human donor in good health (CMV status not recorded). Some clones in this sample may be carry-over from other donors' samples.

V and J are TRBV6-2 or TRBV6-3 and TRBJ2-7; no clear D. The V end lost 2 bases, the J end lost 4 bases, and 3 bases lay between the germline ends. The CDR3 has 11 residues. CDR1 is MNHEY and CDR2 is SVGEGT in the germline V gene. The CDR3 nucleotides are TGTGCCAGCAGTTACCGTTACGAGCAGTACTTC. Protein product: CASSYRYEQYF.

V gene TRBV28 combines with J gene TRBJ2-5; TRBD2 agrees at 10 bases. The CDR3 consists of 17 residues. Germline loops: CDR1 MDHEN, CDR2 SYDVKM. V gave up 7 bases and J gave up 5 bases; unmatched junction bases: 16. As DNA, the CDR3 is TGTGCCAGCACGACCCGGAGACTAGCGGGTACCAGGGAGACCCAGTACTTC. It is translated as CASTTRRLAGTRETQYF.

This clonotype was picked up many times. This rearrangement joins TRBV12-3 or TRBV12-4 to TRBJ1-2, with a possible D match to TRBD1 (5 bases). V lost 6 bases and J 4 bases, leaving 18 bases between the germline ends. The CDR3 is 15 amino acids. CDR3 sequence: CASSRLVGASYGYTF. In DNA, the CDR3 is TGTGCCAGCAGCCGTCTGGTTGGGGCCAGCTATGGCTACACCTTC.

This chain uses TRBV3-1 with TRBJ1-4; tentative D call: TRBD1 (6 bases). The CDR3 length is 13 residues. The germline gives CDR1 LGHDT, CDR2 YNNKEL (reference sequence). V shed 7 bases and J shed 7 bases, with 13 bases lying between them. The CDR3 DNA is TGTGCCAGCACCCAGGGGCGTCCTGAAAAACTGTTTTTT. Protein product: CASTQGRPEKLFF.

This clonotype has a handful of counts. The gene calls are TRBV2 and TRBJ2-6; D ambiguous. CDR1 and CDR2 (germline): SNHLY, FYNNEI. V was shortened by 4 bases and J by 0 bases, with 7 bases between the two germline ends. The CDR3 runs 15 residues. The CDR3 loop reads CASSGSSSGANVLTF. The CDR3 nucleotides read TGTGCCAGCAGTGGGTCCAGCTCTGGGGCCAACGTCCTGACTTTC.

This chain links TRBV7-2 with TRBJ1-5; the D gene is possibly TRBD1 (5 bases). The CDR3 is made up of 13 amino acids. Germline V gene sequence: CDR1 SGHTA, CDR2 FQGNSA. V was pared by 1 base and J by 6 bases, with 7 bases between. CDR3: CASSLGQGQPQHF. The CDR3 nucleotides read TGTGCCAGCAGCTTAGGTCAGGGTCAGCCCCAGCATTTT.

The sample holds a few counts of this clonotype. The rearrangement joins TRBV12-3 or TRBV12-4 to TRBJ1-5, with 10 bases matching TRBD1. This CDR3 has 16 amino acids. The junction had 5 bases not matched to a gene; V was cut back by 5 bases and J by 1 base. CDR3 amino acids: CASSTGQGISNQPQHF. The DNA for the CDR3 is TGTGCCAGCAGTACGGGACAGGGGATCAGCAATCAGCCCCAGCATTTT.

This clonotype has a handful of counts. This chain links TRBV4-3 with TRBJ1-6; D is perhaps TRBD1 (5 bases). CDR3 length: 15 residues. Germline CDR1 LGHNA, CDR2 YSLEER. Trimming left V 2 bases short and J 13 bases short, with 18 bases between. Here the CDR3 DNA reads TGCGCCAGCAGCCAATTGTACAGGACGGCAACTCCCCTCCACTTT. It translates to CASSQLYRTATPLHF.

This clonotype was detected only a few times. The chain uses TRBV28 and TRBJ1-4, with 8 bases fitting TRBD1. J lost 4 bases, V lost 3 bases, and 7 bases had no gene match. The CDR3 totals 16 residues. Germline V gives CDR1 MDHEN, CDR2 SYDVKM. The CDR3 sequence: CASSFSQGVHNEKLFF. In DNA, the CDR3 is TGTGCCAGCAGTTTTTCACAGGGGGTCCATAATGAAAAACTGTTTTTT.

This chain links TRBV20-1 with TRBJ2-5; possible D gene TRBD1, 5 bases. V gave up 1 base and J gave up 4 bases, with 10 bases separating them. CDR1 is DFQATT and CDR2 is SNEGSKA in the germline V gene (reference sequence). The CDR3 runs to 13 residues. The chain's CDR3 is CSARGQRGETQYF. Here the CDR3 DNA reads TGCAGTGCTAGAGGTCAAAGGGGAGAGACCCAGTACTTC.

This clonotype turned up a few times. This chain uses TRBV11-2 with TRBJ1-6, with D possibly TRBD1 on 5 matching bases. The CDR3 extends over 17 amino acids. V gave up 5 bases and J gave up 6 bases, with 20 bases separating them. Germline loops: CDR1 SGHAT, CDR2 FQNNGV. The CDR3 bases are TGTGCCAGCAGCCCGACCCTATGGGGCTTATCTAATTCACCCCTCCACTTT. Protein product: CASSPTLWGLSNSPLHF.

The chain couples TRBV5-4 to TRBJ2-5, with D tentatively TRBD2 (6 bases). The germline V and J ends were trimmed by 1 base and 2 bases, with 12 bases remaining between them. Looked up from germline, CDR1 is SGHNT and CDR2 is YYREEE (reference sequence). The CDR3 is 15 amino acids. CDR3 nucleotide sequence: TGTGCCAGCAGCTTGCGTCTAGCGAGTCAAGAGACCCAGTACTTC. Its protein product is CASSLRLASQETQYF.

This clonotype was observed at least ten times. This chain links TRBV7-9 with TRBJ1-6, with D possibly matching TRBD1 (6 bases). Germline CDR1 is SEHNR and CDR2 is FQNEAQ (reference sequence). The CDR3 runs to 14 residues. Trimming stripped 4 bases from V and 7 bases from J, with 11 bases between. This CDR3 reads CASSWPGANSPLHF. CDR3 DNA sequence: TGTGCCAGCAGCTGGCCGGGGGCGAATTCACCCCTCCACTTT.

This clonotype was counted ten times or more. The chain recombines TRBV7-2 with TRBJ1-5; TRBD1 agrees at 9 bases. The germline CDR1 and CDR2 sequences are SGHTA and FQGNSA. This CDR3 comprises 15 residues. Trimming cost V 5 bases and J 6 bases; bases outside gene matches: 8. As DNA, the CDR3 is TGTGCCAGCAGCATTACAGGGGGCGCGGCTCAGCCCCAGCATTTT. Protein sequence: CASSITGGAAQPQHF.

In this sample, this clonotype turned up many times. This chain links TRBV19 with TRBJ2-5, with 8 bases aligning to TRBD1. The germline gives CDR1 LNHDA, CDR2 SQIVND (reference sequence). This CDR3 is built from 16 residues. Trimming at V came to 2 bases and at J to 3 bases, leaving 8 bases not matched to a gene. The CDR3 nucleotides are TGTGCCAGTAGTATATTGGCCGGGACAGGCGAAGAGACCCAGTACTTC. Translated, it gives CASSILAGTGEETQYF.

This clonotype has just a few counts. This chain links TRBV20-1 with TRBJ2-7, with 7 bases identical to TRBD1. The ends lost 4 bases at V and 2 bases at J; junction bases unmatched: 11. This CDR3 region has 15 residues. The germline gives CDR1 DFQATT, CDR2 SNEGSKA (reference sequence). This chain's CDR3 is CSATRAYTGAYEQYF. Here the CDR3 DNA reads TGCAGTGCTACCCGAGCGTACACAGGGGCCTACGAGCAGTACTTC.

This clonotype was detected ten times or more. The chain has TRBV5-1 and TRBJ1-4; the match to TRBD1 covers 8 bases. CDR3 length: 14 residues. After removal of 3 bases from V and 6 bases from J, the junction contained 4 bases not matched to a gene. Germline lookup yields CDR1 SGHRS and CDR2 YFSETQ. For the CDR3, the DNA is TGCGCCAGCAGCTCTGGACAGGGAGATGAAAAACTGTTTTTT. The encoded protein is CASSSGQGDEKLFF.

In this sample, this clonotype turned up a few times. The chain employs TRBV7-2 and TRBJ2-7, with 8 bases matching TRBD1. The CDR3 is made up of 14 amino acids. Trimming at V came to 1 base and at J to 6 bases, leaving 5 bases not matched to a gene. The V gene's germline CDR1 is SGHTA and CDR2 FQGNSA. The CDR3 reads CASSLVTGEAEQYF. As DNA, the CDR3 is TGTGCCAGCAGCTTAGTGACAGGGGAGGCCGAGCAGTACTTC. The complete variable domain, with remaining parts taken from reference TRBV7-2 and TRBJ2-7, reads GAGVSQSPSNKVTEKGKDVELRCDPISGHTALYWYRQSLGQGLEFLIYFQGNSAPDKSGLPSDRFSAERTGGSVSTLTIQRTQQEDSAVYLCASSLVTGEAEQYFGPGTRLTVT.

This clonotype turned up a few times. CDR3 region: CASSLGRGVVSDTQYF. Here the CDR3 DNA reads TGTGCCAGCAGTTTAGGGCGGGGGGTCGTATCCGATACGCAGTATTTT. The V call is TRBV12-3 or TRBV12-4, the J call TRBJ2-3, with 8 bases lining up with TRBD2. Germline trimming cut 1 base from V and 6 bases from J; bases unmatched to any gene: 9. The CDR3 runs to 16 residues.

The rearrangement joins TRBV6-6 to TRBJ2-7; D is perhaps TRBD1 (5 bases). V dropped 6 bases and J dropped 0 bases, with 12 bases sitting between them. CDR1 and CDR2 (germline): MNHNY, SVGAGI (reference sequence). This CDR3 comprises 14 residues. CDR3 in amino acids: CASRPQGYSYEQYF. The CDR3, as DNA: TGTGCCAGCAGGCCTCAGGGTTACTCCTACGAGCAGTACTTC.